This T cell receptor (beta chain) was sequenced during a study of T cell responses to AZD1222 COVID-19 vaccine (dated by TCRdb to the early 2020s). Study-wide context: A total of 233 trial participants underwent TCR sequencing, of whom nearly 210 had received two doses of AZD1222 and some 26 had received two doses of the MenACWY control vaccine. Trial participants were enrolled by age into 18-55, 56-69 and 70-plus year subgroups, with approximately 150, 28 and 58 TCR-sequenced participants respectively.

Broad study findings and their caveats: The 56-69-year group was small, and its depth increase did not reach significance, likely because of low power. Vaccine-associated CD4 TCRs spanned the whole spike protein, with dominant responses in regions 160-218 and 743-854. Most participants were white British and females outnumbered males, and the authors suggested that clonal diversity may have been underestimated. Nearly half of unique spike-specific TCRs reportedly recognized epitopes outside regions mutated in the B.1.351 and B.1.1.7 variants. Because no day 14 peak-response samples were available, the repertoires could be characterized only after the peak T cell response. Only five or six AZD1222 recipients were SARS-CoV-2 seropositive at baseline, limiting conclusions about previously exposed vaccinees. After two AZD1222 doses, both the breadth and the depth of spike-specific TCRs were significantly higher than at day 0 and than in MenACWY recipients.

Relative to germline, V is 6 bases shorter and J is 7 bases shorter, with 10 bases between their ends. CDR1 and CDR2 are drawn from the germline V gene (reference sequence): DFQATT, SNEGSKA. From the cysteine up to the phenylalanine, the CDR3 has a length of 11 residues. The entry retains the CDR3 DNA only, 33 bases that are in frame from base 1. The CDR3 regions of human TCRbeta chains were subjected to immunosequencing. The authors' pipeline ran thus. TCRs in the repertoires were compared against a reference library of SARS-CoV-2-specific TCRs that had been generated with the MIRA antigen-specificity platform. Breadth meant the fraction of unique TCRs that were SARS-CoV-2-associated, whereas depth meant the fraction of total T cells that were SARS-CoV-2-associated. Using the MIRA data, each spike-specific TCR was mapped to the spike region that the TCR reacts to and placed in a CD4 or CD8 class. Log10-transformed breadth and depth values were compared by one-way ANOVA with Sidak's multiple comparisons tests. TCRdb provides this immuneACCESS table in a form limited to in-frame rearrangements. Some clones are lacking; in checked studies, under half of them reflect an unresolved V gene, and why the rest are absent is not known. Clonal size and the V and J genes are those of that table, whereas D and trimming came from the DNA. This sample comprises 100,000 to 130,000 clones, around 92% of them detected only once. Of the sample, roughly 8.7% is held by the ten largest clones.

For this clone: It has no known antigen specificity. No per-base quality is available; no much larger clone lies one base away.

In light of the paper, this sample's time point label describes: about 28 days (+/-7) after the second vaccine dose. Because spike-specific TCR depth and breadth did not differ between the two schedules, AZD1222 recipients who got a second dose at roughly 4 weeks were pooled with those who got a second dose at roughly 12 weeks. Vaccinee samples came from UK trials COV001 and COV002, including a single-blind randomized controlled phase 2/3 trial of AZD1222 (ChAdOx1 nCoV-19) in healthy adults. Trial participant PBMC samples were collected at day 0 and day 28 after the second dose for TCRbeta chain sequencing.

The clonotype was recovered from an adult who received the AZD1222 COVID-19 vaccine. The rearranged chain carries TRBV20-1 and TRBJ2-1; a tentative D match to TRBD2 spans 6 bases. The starting material was peripheral blood, obtained 28 days after the second AZD1222 dose. The nucleotide sequence reads as follows: TGCAGTGCCTTAGGGAGGAATGAGCAGTTCTTC. The encoded protein is CSALGRNEQFF.